This passage covers 15 T cell receptor beta chains from one sample sequenced in a study of blood T cell repertoires in COVID-19. Only in-frame clones appear in the TCRdb table, and some are missing; sequencing was by immunoSEQ multiplex PCR. The sample comprises hundreds of thousands of clones, about four fifths of which are singletons, and about 4.8% rests with the top ten. The sequenced sample consisted of PBMCs or T cells enriched from blood (not recorded which). The receptors come from a woman aged 50 to 60 who had been exposed to COVID-19.

In its sample, this clone was seen a few times. The chain carries TRBV9 and TRBJ1-2; TRBD1 agrees at 10 bases. Germline V CDR1 and CDR2: SGDLS, YYNGEE. The CDR3 length is 19 residues. Trimming removed 4 bases from V and 3 bases from J; junction bases left unmatched: 18. For the CDR3, the DNA is TGTGCCAGCAGCATCTCCGCCGGGACAGGGGCCGCGGGGCACTATGGCTACACCTTC. As protein: CASSISAGTGAAGHYGYTF.

The chain has TRBV5-1 and TRBJ1-2, with TRBD1 identical over 7 bases. Trimming took 7 bases from V and 6 from J; bases not matched to a gene: 12. The germline V gene has CDR1 SGHRS and CDR2 YFSETQ. CDR3 length: 14 amino acids. CDR3 sequence: CASRPQRGRNGYTF. In DNA form, the CDR3 reads TGCGCCAGCCGCCCCCAGAGGGGGCGGAATGGCTACACCTTC.

The rearrangement links TRBV2 to TRBJ2-5, with 7 bases matching TRBD1. V lost 7 bases, J lost 2 bases, and 7 bases stayed unmatched. CDR1 SNHLY and CDR2 FYNNEI come from the germline V gene. CDR3 length equals 14 residues. This CDR3 reads CASKSDRTQETQYF. The CDR3 nucleotides read TGTGCCAGCAAATCGGACAGGACGCAAGAGACCCAGTACTTC. The full variable domain, completed using reference TRBV2 and TRBJ2-5, is EPEVTQTPSHQVTQMGQEVILRCVPISNHLYFYWYRQILGQKVEFLVSFYNNEISEKSEIFDDQFSVERPDGSNFTLKIRSTKLEDSAMYFCASKSDRTQETQYFGPGTRLLVL.

This chain uses TRBV3-1 (or the pseudogene TRBV3-2) with TRBJ2-7, with no clear D. Germline assignment: CDR1 LGHDT and CDR2 YNNKEL (reference sequence). CDR3 length: 14 amino acids. V was cut by 1 base and J by 1 base, with 8 bases left in between. CDR3 sequence (DNA): TGTGCCAGCAGCCAAGCTGTCAGTTCCTACGAGCAGTACTTC. Amino acid sequence: CASSQAVSSYEQYF.

This clone was counted only a few times. V usage is TRBV7-2 and J usage is TRBJ2-3, with 9 bases matching TRBD2. V lost 5 bases to trimming and J lost 5 bases; unmatched junction nucleotides: 5. CDR3 size: 14 residues. Germline CDR1 and CDR2: SGHTA and FQGNSA. CDR3 in amino acids: CASSRGGAGDTQYF. Here the CDR3 DNA reads TGTGCCAGCAGCCGCGGGGGGGCCGGAGATACGCAGTATTTT.

This chain joins TRBV27 and TRBJ1-4; D remains unclear. The germline CDR1 and CDR2 sequences are MNHEY and SMNVEV (reference sequence). V was shortened by 3 bases and J by 5 bases, with 10 bases between the two germline ends. This CDR3 contains 14 residues. The DNA of the CDR3 is TGTGCCAGCAGTTTGAGGGCCACGAATGAAAAACTGTTTTTT. It translates to CASSLRATNEKLFF.

The rearrangement links TRBV30 to TRBJ2-7; TRBD2 agrees at 9 bases. Trimming at V came to 2 bases and at J to 6 bases, leaving 8 bases not matched to a gene. Germline V gene data show CDR1 as GTSNPN and CDR2 as SVGIG (reference sequence). The CDR3 consists of 14 residues. The CDR3 loop reads CAWSRMGLASEQYF. The CDR3 coding sequence is TGTGCCTGGAGTCGTATGGGACTAGCATCCGAGCAGTACTTC.

This chain connects TRBV7-2 to TRBJ1-1, with D hard to call. Germline V CDR1 and CDR2: SGHTA, FQGNSA. Trimming left V 5 bases short and J 7 bases short, with 20 bases between. The CDR3 extends over 15 amino acids. The CDR3 sequence: CASSPRSLGGIEAFF. The CDR3 DNA follows: TGTGCCAGCAGCCCCCGGAGTCTTGGTGGTATTGAAGCTTTCTTT.

The CDR3 DNA follows: TGTGCCAGCAGTTCCCCAACAGGGCCCTATGGCTACACCTTC. This encodes CASSSPTGPYGYTF. The chain uses TRBV6-6 and TRBJ1-2; possible D gene TRBD1, 6 bases. Germline V gene lookup returns CDR1 MNHNY and CDR2 SVGAGI (reference sequence). This CDR3 spans 14 amino acids. Trimming shortened V by 4 bases and J by 4 bases, and 13 bases separated the two germline ends.

This sequence joins TRBV7-9 and TRBJ2-1; TRBD2 matches 15 bases. The CDR3 has 15 residues. The J segment lost 11 bases and the V segment lost 4 bases, leaving 6 bases of the junction unmatched. Germline V CDR1 and CDR2: SEHNR, FQNEAQ (reference sequence). CDR3 in DNA: TGTGCCAGCAGCTCAGGGACTAGCGGGGGGACTCAGCAGTTCTTC. Protein product: CASSSGTSGGTQQFF.

This clone was observed a single time. Other DNA variants within this sample encode the same CDR3. The chain is built from TRBV6-2 or TRBV6-3 and TRBJ1-5; D is possibly TRBD1 (5 bases). The CDR3 totals 15 residues. Germline V gene data show CDR1 as MNHEY and CDR2 as SVGEGT. The germline V and J ends were trimmed by 2 bases and 4 bases, with 12 bases remaining between them. The CDR3 sequence: CASSYGGRGNQPQHF. CDR3 DNA: TGTGCCAGCAGTTACGGTGGGAGGGGAAATCAGCCCCAGCATTTT.

CDR3 region: CASSLGWGRADTEAFF. In nucleotides, the CDR3 is TGTGCCAGCAGCTTAGGATGGGGGAGGGCGGACACTGAAGCTTTCTTT. The V call is TRBV11-2, the J call TRBJ1-1; D is possibly TRBD1 (5 bases). The length of the CDR3 is 16 residues. CDR1 and CDR2 (germline): SGHAT, FQNNGV. Trimming cost V 1 base and J 3 bases, with 15 bases left between them.

V and J are TRBV12-3 or TRBV12-4 and TRBJ2-7; D perhaps matches TRBD2 (5 bases). Between the trimmed V and J ends, which lost 1 base and 4 bases, there was a span of 8 bases. The CDR3 totals 13 residues. CDR3 sequence reads: CASSLGTLYEQYF. In DNA, the CDR3 is TGTGCCAGCAGTTTAGGGACTCTTTACGAGCAGTACTTC.

The V gene is TRBV27, the J gene TRBJ1-2, with TRBD1 identical over 9 bases. This CDR3 has 16 residues. Germline CDR1 reads MNHEY; CDR2 reads SMNVEV (reference sequence). Germline trimming cut 1 base from V and 4 bases from J; bases unmatched to any gene: 7. CDR3 residues: CASSLLWGQGSYGYTF. DNA of the CDR3: TGTGCCAGCAGTTTATTATGGGGACAGGGATCCTATGGCTACACCTTC.

This sequence joins TRBV3-1 (or the pseudogene TRBV3-2) and TRBJ1-5, with a possible D match to TRBD1 (6 bases). V was shortened by 5 bases and J by 9 bases, with 17 bases between the two germline ends. CDR3 length equals 14 residues. The germline CDR1 and CDR2 sequences are LGHDT and YNNKEL (reference sequence). The CDR3 nucleotides read TGTGCCAGCAGCGGCCGCGGGGGCCCTATGCCCCAGCATTTT. Protein product: CASSGRGGPMPQHF.